These 10 T cell receptor beta chains share one sample of origin, sequenced in a study of CD8 T cells in ankylosing spondylitis. TCRdb fed the 5' RACE reads into MiXCR, producing one record per CDR3 protein. The data show under 550,000 distinct CDR3 sequences, with roughly 25% seen just once and approximately 1% held by the top ten. These receptors' targets are unknown. Findings of the study overall: In ankylosing spondylitis blood, a motif of seven to nine highly homologous TCR beta variants appeared characteristic.

Material: blood, either unsorted or a sorted T cell fraction (not recorded which). The receptors here all came from a male donor with ankylosing spondylitis.

The table lists this clonotype with a few counts. J is TRBJ1-4 and V is TRBV20-1, with 7 bases that match TRBD1. There are 13 residues in the CDR3. Germline values: CDR1 DFQATT, CDR2 SNEGSKA (reference sequence). J lost 2 bases, V lost 6 bases, and 3 bases had no gene match. CDR3 DNA sequence: TGCAGTGCCACGACAGGGACTAATGAAAAACTGTTTTTT. It specifies CSATTGTNEKLFF.

The DNA for the CDR3 is TGCGCCAGCAGTGACCCGAGGGGCTTAGAGGGGACAGATACGCAGTATTTT. Translating gives CASSDPRGLEGTDTQYF. The V call is TRBV10-1, the J call TRBJ2-3; D assignment may be TRBD1 or TRBD2 (5 bases each). Germline V gene sequence: CDR1 WNHNN, CDR2 SYGVQD (reference sequence). Trimming stripped 3 bases from V and 3 bases from J, with 19 bases between. The length of the CDR3 is 17 residues.

This clonotype has just a few counts. This chain connects TRBV11-3 to TRBJ2-1; TRBD2 agrees at 10 bases. The CDR3 consists of 15 residues. J gave up 4 bases and V 5 bases, and 5 bases lay outside the gene matches. CDR1 is SGHNT and CDR2 is YENEEA in the germline V gene. Here the CDR3 reads CASSAGTSAYNEQFF. DNA of the CDR3: TGTGCCAGCAGCGCCGGGACTAGCGCTTACAATGAGCAGTTCTTC.

This clonotype was counted between two and nine times. The genes are TRBV4-2 and TRBJ2-7; 10 positions agree with TRBD2. The CDR3 has 17 amino acids. Trimming removed 4 bases from V and 5 bases from J; junction bases left unmatched: 14. Germline-derived CDR1 and CDR2 are LGHNA and YNFKEQ. The CDR3 nucleotides are TGTGCCAGCAGCCTGCATCCCGGGACTAGCGTCTTCAACGAGCAGTACTTC. It specifies CASSLHPGTSVFNEQYF.

The chain joins TRBV6-1 to TRBJ2-3; the match to TRBD2 covers 12 bases. This CDR3 comprises 14 residues. Trimming took 6 bases from V and 6 from J; bases not matched to a gene: 4. CDR1 MNHNS and CDR2 SASEGT come from the germline V gene. CDR3 nucleotide sequence: TGTGCCAGCAGACGACTAGCGGGAGACGATACGCAGTATTTT. This gives the protein CASRRLAGDDTQYF.

This clonotype was counted a few times. This chain uses TRBV7-9 with TRBJ1-1; no reliable D call. This CDR3 contains 14 residues. V was shortened by 5 bases and J by 1 base, with 11 bases between the two germline ends. The germline V gene encodes CDR1 SEHNR and CDR2 FQNEAQ (reference sequence). CDR3 sequence reads: CASSAVLSNTEAFF. CDR3 nucleotides: TGTGCCAGCAGCGCTGTTCTCTCGAACACTGAAGCTTTCTTT.

This clonotype was seen a few times. The rearrangement uses TRBV24-1 and TRBJ2-1, with 10 bases aligning to TRBD2. This CDR3 spans 16 amino acids. Germline V CDR1 and CDR2: KGHDR, SFDVKD. J lost 7 bases, V lost 4 bases, and 9 bases had no gene match. CDR3 nucleotides: TGTGCCACCAGTGAGCCGCTAGCGGGAGTTGAAAATGAGCAGTTCTTC. Amino acid sequence: CATSEPLAGVENEQFF.

This chain connects TRBV2 to TRBJ2-7, with 10 bases that match TRBD1. This CDR3 region has 15 residues. Trimming removed 6 bases from V and 4 bases from J; junction bases left unmatched: 9. CDR1 and CDR2 (germline): SNHLY, FYNNEI. CDR3 sequence (DNA): TGTGCCAGCAGCACCGCCGGGACAGGGGCTTACGAGCAGTACTTC. Translated: CASSTAGTGAYEQYF.

The CDR3 DNA sequence: TGTGCCAGCAGTGAAAGGAGGGGGTTTAATGAGCAGTTCTTC. Protein sequence: CASSERRGFNEQFF. V usage is TRBV6-1 and J usage is TRBJ2-1; D possibly uses TRBD1 or TRBD2 (6 bases each). Per germline, CDR1 MNHNS and CDR2 SASEGT. This CDR3 region has 14 residues. V was trimmed by 2 bases and J by 7 bases, leaving 12 bases between them.

This chain links TRBV5-1 with TRBJ2-7; 9 bases are a match to TRBD2. J gave up 5 bases and V 3 bases, and 21 bases lay outside the gene matches. Germline V gene sequence: CDR1 SGHRS, CDR2 YFSETQ. The CDR3 is made up of 19 amino acids. CDR3 amino acids: CASSSTGTLLAGSRDEQYV. CDR3 in DNA: TGCGCCAGCAGCTCAACCGGGACACTTCTAGCGGGAAGCCGAGACGAGCAGTACGTC.